These T cell receptor beta chains were read from a single sample in a study of neurological immune-mediated disorders. TCRdb used MiXCR to reprocess the 5' RACE reads, holding one entry per CDR3 protein. The sample lists 87,000 or so distinct CDR3 sequences, about 3.8% occurring once. The sample comprised PBMCs. Source of these receptors: a woman between 18 and 30 years old with multiple sclerosis. The CDR3 runs from the conserved cysteine through the conserved F or W. A D gene is named only where the DNA matches it firmly. Not all rows give a size; the values are once, few, many and, for expanded clones, a class.

.,TRBV3-1,TRBJ1-3,many,TGTGCCAGCAGCCACCTAGGAAACACCATATATTTT,CASSHLGNTIYF
TRBD1,TRBV6-2/TRBV6-3,TRBJ1-2,many,TGTGCCAGCAGGCCGACAGGGACGACTAACTATGGCTACACCTTC,CASRPTGTTNYGYTF
.,TRBV10-1,TRBJ1-6,many,TGCGCCAGCAGTGTCTCCGGTAATAATTCACCCCTCCACTTT,CASSVSGNNSPLHF
.,TRBV5-1,TRBJ2-5,.,TGCGCCAGCAGCCCTAGACTCTCGTACGAGACCCAGTACTTC,CASSPRLSYETQYF
.,TRBV12-3/TRBV12-4,TRBJ1-2,many,TGTGCCAGCAGGTATGATGCCGGCTACACCTTC,CASRYDAGYTF
TRBD2,TRBV7-2,TRBJ2-1,few,TGTGCCAGCAGCTTAGCACTAGCGGGGGGTGAGCAGTTCTTC,CASSLALAGGEQFF
TRBD1,TRBV5-1,TRBJ2-3,many,TGCGCCAGCAGCAAAGTCGGACAGGCTATAAGCACAGATACGCAGTATTTT,CASSKVGQAISTDTQYF
.,TRBV29-1,TRBJ2-1,many,TGCAGCGTTGAAGGTCAGGGTTGGGGTGAGCAGTTCTTC,CSVEGQGWGEQFF
TRBD2,TRBV7-8,TRBJ2-7,many,TGTGCCAGCAGCCGCCTAACTAGCGGGGGGATCGACGAGCAGTACTTC,CASSRLTSGGIDEQYF
TRBD1,TRBV6-1,TRBJ1-1,many,TGTGCCAGCAGTCCGGGACAGGGGGCTTTCACTGAAGCTTTCTTT,CASSPGQGAFTEAFF
TRBD1,TRBV6-2/TRBV6-3,TRBJ2-7,many,TGTGCCAGCAGTTCCTCCGGGACAGGGACACTCGAGCAGTACTTC,CASSSSGTGTLEQYF
.,TRBV28,TRBJ2-7,many,TGTGCCAGCAAGAAAGGCGGGGCAGGGGCCTACGAGCAGTACTTC,CASKKGGAGAYEQYF
TRBD2,TRBV4-3,TRBJ2-1,.,TGCGCCAGCAGCCAAGAAACTAGCGGGAAGCTACAGAGCTCCTACAATGAGCAGTTCTTC,CASSQETSGKLQSSYNEQFF
.,TRBV6-1,TRBJ1-1,many,TGTGCCAGCAGTGAAGAACAGGGCCCCATGAACACTGAAGCTTTCTTT,CASSEEQGPMNTEAFF
.,TRBV20-1,TRBJ1-1,many,TGCAGTGCTAGTTCAGGAGGGTCTAACACTGAAGCTTTCTTT,CSASSGGSNTEAFF
.,TRBV20-1,TRBJ1-4,many,TGCAGCCTTACTACGTCAGGGAAAAAACTGTTTTTT,CSLTTSGKKLFF
.,TRBV7-2,TRBJ2-7,many,TGTGCCAGCAGCTTAGATCGGACAAAGAACGACGAGCAGTACTTC,CASSLDRTKNDEQYF
TRBD1,TRBV15,TRBJ2-1,many,TGTGCCACCAGCAGCGACAGGGCCTACAATGAGCAGTTCTTC,CATSSDRAYNEQFF
.,TRBV7-2,TRBJ2-7,many,TGTGCCAGCAGCTTAGTTCAGAAATACGAGCAGTACTTC,CASSLVQKYEQYF
.,TRBV7-2,TRBJ2-7,many,TGTGCCAGCAGCCAAACTGGAGTAATACACGAGCAGTACTTC,CASSQTGVIHEQYF